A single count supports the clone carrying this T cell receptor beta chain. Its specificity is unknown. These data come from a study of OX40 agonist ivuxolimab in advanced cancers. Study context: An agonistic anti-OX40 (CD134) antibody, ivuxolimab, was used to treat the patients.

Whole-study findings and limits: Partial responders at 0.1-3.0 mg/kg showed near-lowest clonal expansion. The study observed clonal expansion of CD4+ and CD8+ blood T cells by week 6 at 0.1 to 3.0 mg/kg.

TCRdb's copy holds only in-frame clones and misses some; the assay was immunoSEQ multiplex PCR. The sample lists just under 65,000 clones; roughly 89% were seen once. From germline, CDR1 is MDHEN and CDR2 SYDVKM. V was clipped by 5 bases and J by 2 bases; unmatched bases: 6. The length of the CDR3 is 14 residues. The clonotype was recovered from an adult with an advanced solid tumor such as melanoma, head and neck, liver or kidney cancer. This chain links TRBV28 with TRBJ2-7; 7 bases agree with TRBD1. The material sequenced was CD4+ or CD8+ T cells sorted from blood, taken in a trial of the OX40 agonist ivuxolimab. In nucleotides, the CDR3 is TGTGCCAGCAGTCCGACAGGGAATGCCTACGAGCAGTACTTC. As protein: CASSPTGNAYEQYF.